This T cell receptor beta chain was sequenced during a study of cytomegalovirus exposure and HLA in healthy donors (dated by TCRdb to 2015 to 2018). About the study as a whole: According to a later analysis, the roughly 120 validation repertoires were produced on the same platform as the approximately 620 repertoires of the first cohort. The study aimed to test whether signatures of past pathogen exposure could be identified by cataloging public T cell receptors. In addition to the first cohort of 666 subjects, a separate validation cohort of 120 different subjects was used. To predict cytomegalovirus infection status, the study brought together high-throughput TCR immunosequencing, statistical association of individual TCRs with disease status, and machine learning. The research as a whole found: All 120 or so repertoires were used to score co-occurrence in the validation cohort in a later analysis, because that analysis had no HLA typing for the cohort. Across donors, most TCR sequences were observed very rarely, whereas some public TCRs were present in many individuals. In a later analysis, TCRs clustered in the first cohort were found to also tend to co-occur in the roughly 120 validation repertoires, with approximately 95% of cluster scores above 0. Cytomegalovirus status was reported to be diagnosed by the classifier with high specificity and sensitivity in both the original and validation cohorts. The authors suggested that the approach could potentially be extended to other disease states and immunological phenotypes. In vitro tests confirmed that a few of the cytomegalovirus-associated TCR beta chains recognize cytomegalovirus antigens. In the study, approximately 150 TCR beta chains were listed as associated with cytomegalovirus.

The library was produced with the immunoSEQ multiplex PCR assay. Concerning the study's data processing: To diagnose cytomegalovirus status from the catalog of TCR beta chain sequences, a statistical classification framework was built. TCRdb's version of the immuneACCESS table is confined to in-frame rearrangements and falls short of the full clone set. An unresolved V gene accounts for under half of the shortfall where checked; the remainder is of unknown origin. The V and J calls and the clone size are those of that table, but D and trimming were determined from the DNA. In all, the sample holds fewer than 150,000 clones, and 88% of those were seen once. The ten largest account for about 1.8% of the sample. The donors were included in the validation cohort of over a hundred subjects, a group kept apart from the roughly 670-subject first cohort. About this clone itself: Its antigen is currently not known. There are no base qualities to consult, and no much larger clone falls within one base.

This clonotype was sampled from a man between 18 and 29 years old in good health and CMV-seronegative. The sequenced material came from PBMCs.

The DNA sequence is TGTGCCAGCAGTTATTGGGGGGGGGCAAGGGCAGATACGCAGTATTTT. This encodes CASSYWGGARADTQYF. The chain is made from TRBV6-5 and TRBJ2-3; TRBD2 is possibly the D segment (7 matching bases). Sequences MNHEY (CDR1) and SVGAGI (CDR2) are obtained from the germline V gene. Measured from the cysteine to the phenylalanine, the CDR3 is 16 residues long. The entry retains the CDR3 DNA only, 48 bases that are in frame from base 1. V sheds 3 bases and J sheds 4 bases, leaving 17 bases between their ends.